This T cell receptor beta chain was identified during a study of pediatric ulcerative colitis. TCRdb keeps only in-frame clones here, not all; method: immunoSEQ multiplex PCR. The sample has 37,000 or so clones; less than 90% are singletons. The V gene lost 7 bases and the J gene lost 2 bases, with 12 bases spanning the gap. CDR1 is LNHDA and CDR2 is SQIVND in the germline V gene (reference sequence). This CDR3 is built from 14 residues. This clone was counted a single time. The chain links TRBV19 to TRBJ2-1; D not resolved. Source material: blood. The sequence was obtained from a girl aged 5 to 17 with moderate ulcerative colitis. CDR3 sequence (DNA): TGTGCCAGTACATCTGGGGTAGCCTACAATGAGCAGTTCTTC. Encoded protein: CASTSGVAYNEQFF.